The rows below give T cell receptor beta chains drawn from one sample of a study of blood T cells in healthy people across ages. One entry per CDR3 protein, called by TCRdb with MiXCR from the 5' RACE reads. This sample has 1.5 million to 2 million distinct CDR3 sequences; about 39% occur once, and the top ten carry roughly 24%. What was sequenced was blood. The receptors originated from a human donor in good health. The CDR3 runs from the conserved cysteine through the conserved F or W. A D gene is named only where the DNA matches it firmly. The size field is filled for only some rows; it gives once, few, many or a size class.

len: 13; abundance: many; v_gene: TRBV29-1; j_gene: TRBJ1-2; d_gene: .; CDR3aa: CSVEEGAKDGYTF; CDR3nt: TGCAGCGTTGAAGAGGGGGCGAAGGATGGCTACACCTTC
len: 13; abundance: few; v_gene: TRBV7-3; j_gene: TRBJ1-5; d_gene: .; CDR3aa: CASSPGRVAPQHF; CDR3nt: TGTGCCAGCAGCCCCGGTAGGGTTGCCCCCCAGCATTTT
len: 15; abundance: few; v_gene: TRBV5-6; j_gene: TRBJ2-5; d_gene: .; CDR3aa: CASSFPSRDQETQYF; CDR3nt: TGTGCCAGCAGCTTTCCCTCGCGGGATCAAGAGACCCAGTACTTC
len: 14; abundance: .; v_gene: TRBV28; j_gene: TRBJ1-2; d_gene: .; CDR3aa: CASRQMVETYGYTF; CDR3nt: TGTGCCAGCAGGCAAATGGTGGAGACCTATGGCTACACCTTC
len: 17; abundance: .; v_gene: TRBV7-2; j_gene: TRBJ2-1; d_gene: .; CDR3aa: CASSPVMARTSYNEQFF; CDR3nt: TGTGCCAGCAGCCCCGTGATGGCCCGCACTTCCTACAATGAGCAGTTCTTC
len: 15; abundance: .; v_gene: TRBV3-1; j_gene: TRBJ2-3; d_gene: .; CDR3aa: CASSHDTDLTDTQYF; CDR3nt: TGTGCCAGCAGCCACGATACGGATCTCACAGATACGCAGTATTTT
len: 15; abundance: .; v_gene: TRBV5-1; j_gene: TRBJ1-2; d_gene: .; CDR3aa: CASSLVAGPTYGYTF; CDR3nt: TGCGCCAGCAGCTTGGTGGCAGGGCCTACCTATGGCTACACCTTC
len: 14; abundance: few; v_gene: TRBV20-1; j_gene: TRBJ2-3; d_gene: .; CDR3aa: CSARKQGSTDTQYF; CDR3nt: TGCAGTGCACGGAAACAGGGAAGCACAGATACGCAGTATTTT
len: 14; abundance: .; v_gene: TRBV2; j_gene: TRBJ1-1; d_gene: .; CDR3aa: CASKGRQVRTEAFF; CDR3nt: TGTGCCAGCAAAGGCCGACAGGTGAGGACTGAAGCTTTCTTT
len: 15; abundance: few; v_gene: TRBV7-2; j_gene: TRBJ2-7; d_gene: TRBD1; CDR3aa: CASSPRTGDAYEQYF; CDR3nt: TGTGCCAGCAGCCCACGGACAGGGGATGCGTACGAGCAGTACTTC
len: 16; abundance: .; v_gene: TRBV7-9; j_gene: TRBJ1-1; d_gene: .; CDR3aa: CASSLRGGDMNTEAFF; CDR3nt: TGTGCCAGCAGCTTGAGGGGGGGGGACATGAACACTGAAGCTTTCTTT
len: 13; abundance: few; v_gene: TRBV3-1; j_gene: TRBJ2-3; d_gene: .; CDR3aa: CASSHRSADTQYF; CDR3nt: TGTGCCAGCAGCCACCGTTCCGCAGATACGCAGTATTTT
len: 13; abundance: few; v_gene: TRBV28; j_gene: TRBJ1-2; d_gene: .; CDR3aa: CASSLTASGGYTF; CDR3nt: TGTGCCAGCAGTTTAACAGCATCCGGTGGCTACACCTTC
len: 15; abundance: .; v_gene: TRBV7-8; j_gene: TRBJ2-3; d_gene: .; CDR3aa: CASGLAYTSTDTQYF; CDR3nt: TGTGCCAGCGGCTTAGCTTACACCTCCACAGATACGCAGTATTTT
len: 12; abundance: .; v_gene: TRBV20-1; j_gene: TRBJ2-7; d_gene: .; CDR3aa: CSAIRRGYEQYF; CDR3nt: TGCAGTGCCATCCGACGTGGTTACGAGCAGTACTTC
len: 15; abundance: many; v_gene: TRBV4-2; j_gene: TRBJ2-7; d_gene: TRBD1; CDR3aa: CASSQVTGSSYEQYF; CDR3nt: TGTGCCAGCAGCCAAGTGACAGGGAGCTCCTACGAGCAGTACTTC
len: 13; abundance: .; v_gene: TRBV20-1; j_gene: TRBJ2-7; d_gene: TRBD1; CDR3aa: CSAGTGATYEQYF; CDR3nt: TGCAGTGCCGGGACAGGGGCTACCTACGAGCAGTACTTC
len: 15; abundance: .; v_gene: TRBV15; j_gene: TRBJ2-1; d_gene: .; CDR3aa: CATSRDRGCQETQFF; CDR3nt: TGTGCCACCAGCAGAGATCGAGGATGCCAAGAGACCCAGTTCTTC
len: 17; abundance: .; v_gene: TRBV4-3; j_gene: TRBJ2-7; d_gene: .; CDR3aa: CASCQRGFGQGKNEQYF; CDR3nt: TGCGCCAGCTGCCAAAGGGGTTTTGGGCAGGGGAAAAACGAGCAGTACTTC
len: 19; abundance: .; v_gene: TRBV6-2/TRBV6-3; j_gene: TRBJ2-5; d_gene: TRBD2; CDR3aa: CASSYSTFGSGGSQETQYF; CDR3nt: TGTGCCAGCAGTTACTCGACCTTCGGTAGCGGGGGGTCCCAAGAGACCCAGTACTTC
len: 12; abundance: .; v_gene: TRBV6-2/TRBV6-3; j_gene: TRBJ2-1; d_gene: .; CDR3aa: CASSYSRLEQFF; CDR3nt: TGTGCCAGCAGTTACTCGCGTTTGGAGCAGTTCTTC
len: 15; abundance: .; v_gene: TRBV4-3; j_gene: TRBJ2-7; d_gene: .; CDR3aa: CASSIGISGSYEQYF; CDR3nt: TGCGCCAGCAGCATTGGCATTTCAGGCTCCTACGAGCAGTACTTC
len: 15; abundance: few; v_gene: TRBV7-2; j_gene: TRBJ2-5; d_gene: TRBD2; CDR3aa: CASSRSGLAYETQYF; CDR3nt: TGTGCCAGCAGCCGTAGCGGACTAGCCTACGAGACCCAGTACTTC
len: 15; abundance: .; v_gene: TRBV7-9; j_gene: TRBJ1-2; d_gene: .; CDR3aa: CASSSSDGRFYGYTF; CDR3nt: TGTGCCAGCAGCTCTTCCGACGGGAGATTCTATGGCTACACCTTC
len: 19; abundance: few; v_gene: TRBV5-1; j_gene: TRBJ2-1; d_gene: TRBD2; CDR3aa: CASSSSPAGLAGTYNEQFF; CDR3nt: TGCGCCAGCAGCTCATCCCCGGCTGGACTAGCGGGGACTTACAATGAGCAGTTCTTC
len: 14; abundance: .; v_gene: TRBV20-1; j_gene: TRBJ2-3; d_gene: .; CDR3aa: CSALGTSSTDTQYF; CDR3nt: TGCAGTGCTCTTGGGACATCCTCCACAGATACGCAGTATTTT
len: 17; abundance: .; v_gene: TRBV24-1; j_gene: TRBJ2-1; d_gene: .; CDR3aa: CATSDLGGYNSYNEQFF; CDR3nt: TGTGCCACCAGTGATTTGGGGGGGTATAATTCCTACAATGAGCAGTTCTTC
len: 14; abundance: .; v_gene: TRBV6-6; j_gene: TRBJ1-5; d_gene: .; CDR3aa: CASSYGTSGQPQHF; CDR3nt: TGTGCCAGCAGTTATGGCACTTCAGGGCAGCCCCAGCATTTT
len: 14; abundance: once; v_gene: TRBV10-3; j_gene: TRBJ2-5; d_gene: TRBD1; CDR3aa: CAIRPGTGLETQYF; CDR3nt: TGTGCCATCAGGCCCGGGACAGGTTTGGAGACCCAGTACTTC
len: 14; abundance: few; v_gene: TRBV12-3/TRBV12-4; j_gene: TRBJ1-5; d_gene: .; CDR3aa: CASTNTGMGQPQHF; CDR3nt: TGTGCCAGCACCAATACGGGGATGGGTCAGCCCCAGCATTTT
len: 17; abundance: few; v_gene: TRBV4-1; j_gene: TRBJ2-7; d_gene: TRBD1; CDR3aa: CASSQKWTGDLPYEQYF; CDR3nt: TGCGCCAGCAGCCAAAAATGGACAGGGGACCTCCCCTACGAGCAGTACTTC
len: 14; abundance: few; v_gene: TRBV20-1; j_gene: TRBJ2-5; d_gene: TRBD2; CDR3aa: CSAREGGGKETQYF; CDR3nt: TGCAGTGCTAGAGAGGGCGGGGGAAAAGAGACCCAGTACTTC
len: 16; abundance: .; v_gene: TRBV28; j_gene: TRBJ1-6; d_gene: .; CDR3aa: CASSLWRDAFNSPLHF; CDR3nt: TGTGCCAGCAGTTTATGGCGGGACGCTTTTAATTCACCCCTCCACTTT
len: 14; abundance: .; v_gene: TRBV15; j_gene: TRBJ2-7; d_gene: TRBD1; CDR3aa: CATSREGQGIEQYF; CDR3nt: TGTGCCACCAGCAGAGAGGGACAGGGGATCGAGCAGTACTTC
len: 21; abundance: .; v_gene: TRBV15; j_gene: TRBJ2-3; d_gene: .; CDR3aa: CATSSIYPGAREQRSTDTQYF; CDR3nt: TGTGCCACCAGCAGCATCTATCCGGGGGCTAGAGAGCAGCGGAGCACAGATACGCAGTATTTT